The source of this TCR beta chain is a study of patients and donors after allogeneic stem cell transplantation. V was clipped by 0 bases and J by 0 bases, with 6 bases between them. Germline assignment: CDR1 LNHDA and CDR2 SQIVND (reference sequence). This CDR3 is 15 amino acids long. TCRdb ran MiXCR on the RT-PCR reads and lists one entry per CDR3 protein. The sample records under 200,000 distinct CDR3 sequences, 24% being singletons. Material: blood, either unsorted or a sorted T cell fraction (not recorded which). The chain couples TRBV19 to TRBJ1-5, with D unresolved. The TCR originated in a human donor who was either an allogeneic HSCT recipient or a stem cell or donor lymphocyte infusion donor (not recorded which). It is not recorded whose cells these are; they may come from a transplant donor. The CDR3 reads CASSIDRGSNQPQHF. CDR3 coding DNA: TGTGCCAGTAGTATAGATCGGGGTAGCAATCAGCCCCAGCATTTT.